This TCR beta chain was sequenced for a study of T cell repertoires in cytomegalovirus infection. Study-wide results and limits: Ex vivo responses were dominated by HLA-C-restricted CMV-specific TCR beta clonotypes.

This clonotype was observed a few times. What it binds is not known. The germline gives CDR1 SGHVS, CDR2 FQNEAQ. Trimming removed 4 bases from V and 5 bases from J; junction bases left unmatched: 16. The CDR3 sequence is 17 residues long. TCRdb called the reads again in MiXCR, with one record for every CDR3 protein. Among some 440,000 distinct CDR3 sequences, under 40% were seen once, and the ten largest hold approximately 14%. The specimen was PBMCs. The V and J genes are TRBV7-8 and TRBJ1-2, with 7 bases aligning to TRBD1. The source is a human donor in good health (CMV status not recorded). Some clones in this sample may be carry-over from other donors' samples. The CDR3 bases are TGTGCCAGCAGCTCCCCACCCCTCCGACAGGGAGGTTATGGCTACACCTTC. Amino acid sequence: CASSSPPLRQGGYGYTF.